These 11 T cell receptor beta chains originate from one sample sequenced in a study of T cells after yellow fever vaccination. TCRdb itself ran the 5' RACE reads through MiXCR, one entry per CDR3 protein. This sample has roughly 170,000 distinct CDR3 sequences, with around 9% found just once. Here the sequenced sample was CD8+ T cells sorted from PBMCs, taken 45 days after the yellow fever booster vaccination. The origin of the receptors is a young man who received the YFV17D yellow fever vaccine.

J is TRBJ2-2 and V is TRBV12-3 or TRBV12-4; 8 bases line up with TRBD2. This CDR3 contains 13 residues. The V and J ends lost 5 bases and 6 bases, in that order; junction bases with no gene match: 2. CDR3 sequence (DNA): TGTGCCAGCAGTCCCGGGGGGGCCGGGGAGCTGTTTTTT. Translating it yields CASSPGGAGELFF.

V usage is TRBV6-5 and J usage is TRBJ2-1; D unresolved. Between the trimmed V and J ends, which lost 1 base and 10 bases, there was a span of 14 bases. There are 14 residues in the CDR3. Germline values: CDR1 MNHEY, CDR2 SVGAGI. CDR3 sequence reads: CASSYYQVSLEQFF. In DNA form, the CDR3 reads TGTGCCAGCAGTTACTATCAAGTCAGTTTGGAGCAGTTCTTC.

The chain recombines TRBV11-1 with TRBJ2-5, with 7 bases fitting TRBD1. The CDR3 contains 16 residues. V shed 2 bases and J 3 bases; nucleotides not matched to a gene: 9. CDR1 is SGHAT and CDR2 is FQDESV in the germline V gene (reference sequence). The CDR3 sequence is CASSLTRTGYKETQYF. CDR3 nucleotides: TGTGCCAGCAGCTTAACGAGGACAGGATACAAAGAGACCCAGTACTTC.

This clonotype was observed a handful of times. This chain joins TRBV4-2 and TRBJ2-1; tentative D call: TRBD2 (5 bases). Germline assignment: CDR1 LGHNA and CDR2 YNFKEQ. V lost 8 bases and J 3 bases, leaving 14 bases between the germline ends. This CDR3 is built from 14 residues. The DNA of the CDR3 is TGTGCCAGCTCGCGGGTCGGGAACTACAATGAGCAGTTCTTC. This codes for CASSRVGNYNEQFF.

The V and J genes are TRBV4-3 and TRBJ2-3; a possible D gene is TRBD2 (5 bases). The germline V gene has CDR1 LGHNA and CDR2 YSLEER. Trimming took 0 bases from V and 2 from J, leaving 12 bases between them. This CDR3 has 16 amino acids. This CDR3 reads CASSQDVAGSTDTQYF. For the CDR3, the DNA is TGCGCCAGCAGCCAAGATGTGGCGGGTTCCACAGATACGCAGTATTTT.

The CDR3 nucleotides read TGTGCCATCAGGGGGGAGGGGACAGATACGCAGTATTTT. This translates into CAIRGEGTDTQYF. This chain links TRBV10-3 with TRBJ2-3; 7 positions match TRBD2. The CDR3 loop spans 13 amino acids. V trimming: 6 bases; J trimming: 3 bases; junction bases outside the gene matches: 3. Germline lookup yields CDR1 ENHRY and CDR2 SYGVKD.

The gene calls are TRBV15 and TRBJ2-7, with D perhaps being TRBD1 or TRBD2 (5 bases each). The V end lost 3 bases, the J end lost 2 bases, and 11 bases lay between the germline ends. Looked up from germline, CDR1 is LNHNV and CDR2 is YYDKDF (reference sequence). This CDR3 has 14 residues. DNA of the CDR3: TGTGCCACCAGCAGGGGGGTTGCTACCTACGAGCAGTACGTC. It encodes CATSRGVATYEQYV.

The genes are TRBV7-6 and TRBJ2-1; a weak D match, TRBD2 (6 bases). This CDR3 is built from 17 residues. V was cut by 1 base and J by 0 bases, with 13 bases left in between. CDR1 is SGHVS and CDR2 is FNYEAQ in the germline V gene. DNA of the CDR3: TGTGCCAGCAGCTTAGAACGGGGACTCAGCTCCTACAATGAGCAGTTCTTC. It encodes CASSLERGLSSYNEQFF.

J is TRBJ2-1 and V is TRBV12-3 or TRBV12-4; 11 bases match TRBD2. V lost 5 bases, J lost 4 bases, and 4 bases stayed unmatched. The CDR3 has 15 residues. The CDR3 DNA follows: TGTGCCAGCAGTCAGGGACTAGCGGATTACAATGAGCAGTTCTTC. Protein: CASSQGLADYNEQFF.

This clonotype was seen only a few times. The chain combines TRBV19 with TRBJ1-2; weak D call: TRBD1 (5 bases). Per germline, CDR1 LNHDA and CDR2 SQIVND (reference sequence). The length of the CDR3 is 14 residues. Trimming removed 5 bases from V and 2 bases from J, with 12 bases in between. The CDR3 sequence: CASSSGPGNYGYTF. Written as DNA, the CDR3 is TGTGCCAGTAGTTCCGGACCAGGGAACTATGGCTACACCTTC.

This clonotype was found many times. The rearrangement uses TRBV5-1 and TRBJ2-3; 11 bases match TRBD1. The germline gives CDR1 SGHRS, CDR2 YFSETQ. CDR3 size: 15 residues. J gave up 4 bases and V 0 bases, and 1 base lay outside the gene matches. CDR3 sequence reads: CASSLEGQGADTQYF. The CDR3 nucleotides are TGCGCCAGCAGCTTGGAGGGACAGGGGGCAGATACGCAGTATTTT.